This T cell receptor beta chain was obtained from a study of early T cells in non-severe SARS-CoV-2 infection. This clonotype was seen a handful of times. The length of the CDR3 is 11 residues. The V gene lost 4 bases and the J gene lost 6 bases, with 6 bases spanning the gap. Germline CDR1 reads MNHEY; CDR2 reads SVGEGT. The TCR library protocol was used to attach unique molecular identifiers. These identifiers were attached to individual cDNA molecules. MiXCR, run by TCRdb on the 5' RACE reads, gives a single entry per CDR3 protein. The table lists around 39,000 distinct CDR3 sequences, 5.4% of them singletons.

The source was whole blood, collected at baseline. The chain recombines TRBV6-2 or TRBV6-3 with TRBJ2-5; D ambiguous. The receptor's source is an adult who was a healthcare worker with PCR-confirmed SARS-CoV-2 infection or an uninfected control (not recorded which). The CDR3 loop reads CASSLRQTQYF. CDR3 sequence (DNA): TGTGCCAGCAGTTTGAGGCAGACCCAGTACTTC.